This TCR beta chain was recorded in a study of T cells in Graves' hyperthyroidism and ophthalmopathy. V gave up 6 bases and J gave up 6 bases, with 11 bases separating them. Germline-derived CDR1 and CDR2 are SEHNR and FQNEAQ (reference sequence). There are 13 residues in the CDR3. TCR beta CDR3 regions were amplified from RNA transcripts. In the first-round RT-PCR of the TCR CDR3, the HTBI primer set was used. TCRdb independently ran MiXCR on the multiplex PCR reads; one entry per CDR3 protein. In the table there are 490,000 or so distinct CDR3 sequences, about 20% of which are singletons. Ophthalmopathy patients all had a Clinical Activity Score of at least 3, a NOSPECS grade of at least 4 and disease under 3 months old.

The source material was blood. The chain combines TRBV7-9 with TRBJ2-2, with no clear D. This receptor was taken from a middle-aged man with Graves' ophthalmopathy. The CDR3 DNA reads TGTGCCAGCAGTCAAAGGGTGGCCGGGGAGCTGTTTTTT. It translates to CASSQRVAGELFF.